This entry lists 2 T cell receptor beta chains sequenced from one sample in a study of early T cells in non-severe SARS-CoV-2 infection. MiXCR was run by TCRdb on the 5' RACE reads, yielding one entry per CDR3 protein. The sample yields fewer than 35,000 distinct CDR3 sequences, roughly 4.4% seen once. Sequencing was performed on whole blood. The receptors shown here come from an adult who was a healthcare worker with PCR-confirmed SARS-CoV-2 infection or an uninfected control (not recorded which).

This clonotype was seen a few times. The chain joins TRBV24-1 to TRBJ2-2, with 10 bases lining up with TRBD2. V lost 5 bases and J lost 2; bases outside the gene matches: 7. The CDR3 runs to 17 residues. The germline V gene has CDR1 KGHDR and CDR2 SFDVKD. CDR3 sequence reads: CATSGPGTSVNTGELFF. The DNA for the CDR3 is TGTGCCACCAGTGGTCCAGGGACTAGCGTAAACACCGGGGAGCTGTTTTTT.

This clonotype appeared many times. This chain joins TRBV7-2 and TRBJ2-5; D might be TRBD1 (6 bases). Germline CDR1 is SGHTA and CDR2 is FQGNSA. The CDR3 has 14 amino acids. V was cut by 6 bases and J by 4 bases, with 15 bases left in between. CDR3 protein: CASSYLQGRETQYF. CDR3 DNA sequence: TGTGCCAGCAGTTACCTACAGGGAAGAGAGACCCAGTACTTC.